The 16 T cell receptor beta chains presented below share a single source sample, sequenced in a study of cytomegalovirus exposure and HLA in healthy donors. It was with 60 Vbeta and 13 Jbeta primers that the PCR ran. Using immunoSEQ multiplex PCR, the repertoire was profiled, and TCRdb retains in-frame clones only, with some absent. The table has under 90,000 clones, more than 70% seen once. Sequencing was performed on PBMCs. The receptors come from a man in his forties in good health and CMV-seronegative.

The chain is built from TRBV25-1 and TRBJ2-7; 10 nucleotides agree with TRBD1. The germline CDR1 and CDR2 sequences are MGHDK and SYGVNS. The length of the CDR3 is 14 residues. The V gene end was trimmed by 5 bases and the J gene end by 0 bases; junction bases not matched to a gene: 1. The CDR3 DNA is TGTGCCAGCAGTAGGACAGGGGGCTCCTACGAGCAGTACTTC. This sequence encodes CASSRTGGSYEQYF.

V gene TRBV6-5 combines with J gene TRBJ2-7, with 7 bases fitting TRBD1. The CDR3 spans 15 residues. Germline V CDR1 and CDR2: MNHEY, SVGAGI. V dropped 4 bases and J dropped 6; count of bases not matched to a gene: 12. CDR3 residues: CASSFFRQGLREQYF. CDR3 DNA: TGTGCCAGCAGTTTTTTCCGACAGGGTTTGCGCGAGCAGTACTTC.

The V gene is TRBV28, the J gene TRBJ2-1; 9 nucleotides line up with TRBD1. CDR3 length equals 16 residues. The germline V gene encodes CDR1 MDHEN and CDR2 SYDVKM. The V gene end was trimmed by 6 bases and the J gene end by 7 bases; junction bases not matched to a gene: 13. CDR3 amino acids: CASRPSQGALRNEQFF. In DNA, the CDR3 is TGTGCCAGCAGACCCTCACAGGGGGCGCTTAGAAATGAGCAGTTCTTC.

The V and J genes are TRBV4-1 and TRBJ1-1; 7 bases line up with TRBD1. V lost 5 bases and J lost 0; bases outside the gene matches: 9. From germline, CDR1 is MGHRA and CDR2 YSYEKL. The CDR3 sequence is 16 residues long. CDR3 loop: CASSTQTGQMNTEAFF. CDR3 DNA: TGCGCCAGCAGCACGCAAACGGGACAGATGAACACTGAAGCTTTCTTT.

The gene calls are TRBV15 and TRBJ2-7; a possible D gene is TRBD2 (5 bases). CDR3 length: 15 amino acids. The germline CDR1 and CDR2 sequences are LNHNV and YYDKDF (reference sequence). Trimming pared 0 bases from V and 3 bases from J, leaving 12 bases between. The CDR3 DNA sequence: TGTGCCACCAGCAGAGATCCCGGCCGGGGCTACGAGCAGTACTTC. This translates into CATSRDPGRGYEQYF.

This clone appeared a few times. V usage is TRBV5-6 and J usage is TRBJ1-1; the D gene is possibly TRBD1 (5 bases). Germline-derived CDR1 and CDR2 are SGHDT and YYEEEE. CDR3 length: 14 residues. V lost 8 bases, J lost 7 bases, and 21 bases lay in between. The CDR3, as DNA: TGTGCCAGTGAATCCCCGGACAACCCCCATGAAGCTTTCTTT. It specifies CASESPDNPHEAFF.

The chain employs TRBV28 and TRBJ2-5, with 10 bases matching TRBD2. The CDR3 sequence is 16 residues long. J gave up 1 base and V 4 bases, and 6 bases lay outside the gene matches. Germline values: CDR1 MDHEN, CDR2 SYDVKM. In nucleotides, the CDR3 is TGTGCCAGCAGTTCATGGACTAGCGGCTCCCAAGAGACCCAGTACTTC. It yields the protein CASSSWTSGSQETQYF. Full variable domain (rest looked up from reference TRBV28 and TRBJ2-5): DVKVTQSSRYLVKRTGEKVFLECVQDMDHENMFWYRQDPGLGLRLIYFSYDVKMKEKGDIPEGYSVSREKKERFSLILESASTNQTSMYLCASSSWTSGSQETQYFGPGTRLLVL.

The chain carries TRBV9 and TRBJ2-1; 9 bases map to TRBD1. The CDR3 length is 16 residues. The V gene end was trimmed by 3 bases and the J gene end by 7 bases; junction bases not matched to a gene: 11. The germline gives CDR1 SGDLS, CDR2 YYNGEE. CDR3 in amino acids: CASSAPGQGFKNEQFF. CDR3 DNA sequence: TGTGCCAGCAGCGCCCCTGGACAGGGGTTTAAGAATGAGCAGTTCTTC.

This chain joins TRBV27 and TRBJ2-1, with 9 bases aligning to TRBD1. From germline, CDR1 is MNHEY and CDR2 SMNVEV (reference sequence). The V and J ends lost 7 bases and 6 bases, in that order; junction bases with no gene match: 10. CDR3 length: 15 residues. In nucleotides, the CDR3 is TGTGCCAGCACTACCACCGGACAGGGGTCCAATGAGCAGTTCTTC. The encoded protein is CASTTTGQGSNEQFF.

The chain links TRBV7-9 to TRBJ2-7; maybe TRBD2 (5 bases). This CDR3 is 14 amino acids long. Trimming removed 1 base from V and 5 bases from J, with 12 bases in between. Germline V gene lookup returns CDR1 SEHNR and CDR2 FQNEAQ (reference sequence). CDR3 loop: CASSLVNGVDEQYF. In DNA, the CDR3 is TGTGCCAGCAGCTTAGTCAACGGGGTGGACGAGCAGTACTTC.

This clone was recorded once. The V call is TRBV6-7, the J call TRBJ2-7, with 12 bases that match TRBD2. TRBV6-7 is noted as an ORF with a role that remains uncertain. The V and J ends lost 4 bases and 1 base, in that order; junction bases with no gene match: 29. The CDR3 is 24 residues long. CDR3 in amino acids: CASSSPPRVPGASGRGSRSYEQYF. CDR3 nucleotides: TGTGCCAGCAGTTCCCCCCCTAGGGTGCCCGGGGCTAGCGGGAGGGGAAGTAGGTCCTACGAGCAGTACTTC.

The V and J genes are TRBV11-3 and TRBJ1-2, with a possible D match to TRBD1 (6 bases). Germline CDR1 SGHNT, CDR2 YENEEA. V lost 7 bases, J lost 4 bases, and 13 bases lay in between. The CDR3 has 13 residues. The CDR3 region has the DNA TGTGCCAGCAAGTCAGGGGATTCCTATGGCTACACCTTC. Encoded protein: CASKSGDSYGYTF.

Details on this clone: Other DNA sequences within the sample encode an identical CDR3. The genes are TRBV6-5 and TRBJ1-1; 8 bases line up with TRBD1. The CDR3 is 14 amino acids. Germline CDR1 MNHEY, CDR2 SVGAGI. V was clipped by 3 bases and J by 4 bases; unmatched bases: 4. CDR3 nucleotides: TGTGCCAGCAGTTATCCCGGACAGGGCACTGAAGCTTTCTTT. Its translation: CASSYPGQGTEAFF.

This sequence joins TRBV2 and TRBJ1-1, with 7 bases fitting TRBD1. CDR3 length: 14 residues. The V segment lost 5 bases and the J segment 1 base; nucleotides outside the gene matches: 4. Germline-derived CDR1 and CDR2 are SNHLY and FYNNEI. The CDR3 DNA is TGTGCCAGCAGTAACAGGGGATGGAACACTGAAGCTTTCTTT. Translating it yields CASSNRGWNTEAFF. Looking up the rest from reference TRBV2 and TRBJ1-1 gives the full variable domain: EPEVTQTPSHQVTQMGQEVILRCVPISNHLYFYWYRQILGQKVEFLVSFYNNEISEKSEIFDDQFSVERPDGSNFTLKIRSTKLEDSAMYFCASSNRGWNTEAFFGQGTRLTVV.

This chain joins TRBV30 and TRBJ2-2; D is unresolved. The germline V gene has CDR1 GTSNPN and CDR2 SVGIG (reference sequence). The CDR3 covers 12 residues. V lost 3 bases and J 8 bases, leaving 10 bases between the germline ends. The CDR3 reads CAWSPGLGELFF. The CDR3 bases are TGTGCCTGGAGCCCGGGTTTAGGGGAGCTGTTTTTT.

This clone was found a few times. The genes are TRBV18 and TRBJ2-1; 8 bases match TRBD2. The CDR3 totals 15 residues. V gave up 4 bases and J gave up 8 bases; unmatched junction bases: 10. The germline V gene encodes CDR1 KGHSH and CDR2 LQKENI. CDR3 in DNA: TGTGCCAGCTCACTCTCGGACGGGGGGGCCTATGAGCAGTTCTTC. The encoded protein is CASSLSDGGAYEQFF. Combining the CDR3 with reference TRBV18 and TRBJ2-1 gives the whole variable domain NAGVMQNPRHLVRRRGQEARLRCSPMKGHSHVYWYRQLPEEGLKFMVYLQKENIIDESGMPKERFSAEFPKEGPSILRIQQVVRGDSAAYFCASSLSDGGAYEQFFGPGTRLTVL.